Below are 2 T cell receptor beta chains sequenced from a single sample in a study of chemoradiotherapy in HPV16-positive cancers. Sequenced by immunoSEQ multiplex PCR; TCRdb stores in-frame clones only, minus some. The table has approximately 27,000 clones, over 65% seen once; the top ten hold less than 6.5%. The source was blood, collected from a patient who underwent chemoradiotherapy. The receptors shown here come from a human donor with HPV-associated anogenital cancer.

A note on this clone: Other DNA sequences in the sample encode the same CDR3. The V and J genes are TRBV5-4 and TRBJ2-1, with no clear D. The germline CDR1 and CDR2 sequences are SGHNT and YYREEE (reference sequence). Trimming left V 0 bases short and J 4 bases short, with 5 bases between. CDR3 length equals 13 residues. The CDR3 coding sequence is TGTGCCAGCAGCTTGGACAGATACAATGAGCAGTTCTTC. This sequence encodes CASSLDRYNEQFF.

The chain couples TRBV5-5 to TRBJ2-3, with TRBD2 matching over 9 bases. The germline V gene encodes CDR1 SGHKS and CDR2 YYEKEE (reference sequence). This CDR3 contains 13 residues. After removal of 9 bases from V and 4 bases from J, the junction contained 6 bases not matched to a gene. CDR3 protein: CATMRGGSDTQYF. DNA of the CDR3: TGTGCCACCATGCGGGGGGGCTCAGATACGCAGTATTTT.